This T cell receptor (beta chain) was captured in a study of cytomegalovirus exposure and HLA in healthy donors. The study, taken as a whole, reports: Indistinguishable V segments such as TRBV6-2 and TRBV6-3 were excluded. Earlier analysis yielded a pattern in which most TCR beta V segments were productive about 87% or about 30% of the time. According to reports, the classifier identified cytomegalovirus status with high specificity and sensitivity.

With 60 Vbeta and 13 Jbeta primers, the PCR was carried out. Repertoires were generated with immunoSEQ multiplex PCR, while TCRdb's copy carries only in-frame clones and drops some. The sample lists about 130,000 clones, less than 85% occurring once. This clone appeared a few times. The antigen is unknown. The CDR3 runs 17 residues. CDR1 is SEHNR, CDR2 FQNEAQ, per germline (reference sequence). V lost 5 bases and J lost 5; bases outside the gene matches: 17. This receptor was taken from a woman aged 40 to 50 in good health and CMV-seropositive. Sample: PBMCs. V and J are TRBV7-9 and TRBJ1-2; 7 nucleotides line up with TRBD1. This chain's CDR3 is CASSRTTGRGSGYGYTF. The CDR3 DNA sequence: TGTGCCAGCAGCCGCACTACGGGCAGGGGGTCAGGATATGGCTACACCTTC.